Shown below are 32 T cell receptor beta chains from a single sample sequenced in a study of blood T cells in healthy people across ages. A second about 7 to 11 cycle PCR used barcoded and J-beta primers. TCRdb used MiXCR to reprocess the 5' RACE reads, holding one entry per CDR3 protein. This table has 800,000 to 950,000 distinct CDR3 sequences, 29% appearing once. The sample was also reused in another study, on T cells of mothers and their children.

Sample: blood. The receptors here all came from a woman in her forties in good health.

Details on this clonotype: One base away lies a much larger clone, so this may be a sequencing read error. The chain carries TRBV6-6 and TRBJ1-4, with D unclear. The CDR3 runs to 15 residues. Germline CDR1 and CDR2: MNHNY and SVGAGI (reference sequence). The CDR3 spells CANSYRTRANEKLFF. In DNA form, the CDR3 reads TGTGCCAACAGTTACCGAACACGGGCTAATGAAAAACTGTTTTTT.

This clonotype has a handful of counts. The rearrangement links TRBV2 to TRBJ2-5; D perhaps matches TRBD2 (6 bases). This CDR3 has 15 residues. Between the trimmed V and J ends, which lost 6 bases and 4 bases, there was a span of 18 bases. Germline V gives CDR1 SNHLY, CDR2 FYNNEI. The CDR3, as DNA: TGTGCCAGCAGGGGGGGAGGCTCTCGAGGAGAGACCCAGTACTTC. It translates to CASRGGGSRGETQYF.

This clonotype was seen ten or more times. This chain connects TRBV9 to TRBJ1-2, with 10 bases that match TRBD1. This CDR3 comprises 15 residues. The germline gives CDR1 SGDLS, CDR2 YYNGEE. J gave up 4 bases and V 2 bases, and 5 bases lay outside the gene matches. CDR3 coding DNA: TGTGCCAGCAGCGTGAGGACAGGGGGTAGCTATGGCTACACCTTC. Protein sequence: CASSVRTGGSYGYTF.

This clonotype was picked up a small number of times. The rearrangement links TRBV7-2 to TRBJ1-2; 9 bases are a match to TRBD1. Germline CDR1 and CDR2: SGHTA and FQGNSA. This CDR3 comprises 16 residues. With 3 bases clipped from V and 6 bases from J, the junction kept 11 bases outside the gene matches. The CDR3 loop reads CASSFSLPGQGNGYTF. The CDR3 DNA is TGTGCCAGCAGCTTCAGCCTCCCGGGACAGGGAAATGGCTACACCTTC.

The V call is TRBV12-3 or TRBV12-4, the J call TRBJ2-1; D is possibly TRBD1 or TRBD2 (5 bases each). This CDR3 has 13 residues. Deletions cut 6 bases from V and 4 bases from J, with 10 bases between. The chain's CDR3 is CASRGTTYNEQFF. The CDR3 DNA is TGTGCCAGCAGGGGGACCACTTACAATGAGCAGTTCTTC.

CDR3 loop: CASSQTQPLGQYF. Here the CDR3 DNA reads TGTGCCAGCAGCCAAACACAACCTTTGGGGCAGTATTTT. The V and J genes are TRBV3-1 and TRBJ2-3; D is unclear. The V and J ends lost 2 bases and 11 bases respectively, with 14 bases between them. This CDR3 comprises 13 residues. Germline V gene sequence: CDR1 LGHDT, CDR2 YNNKEL (reference sequence).

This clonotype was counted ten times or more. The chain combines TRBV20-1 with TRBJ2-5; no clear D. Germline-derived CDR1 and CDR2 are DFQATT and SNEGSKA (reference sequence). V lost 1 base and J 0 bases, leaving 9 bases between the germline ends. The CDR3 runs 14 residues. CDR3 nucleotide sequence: TGCAGTGCTAGAGGACAAGCCCACCAAGAGACCCAGTACTTC. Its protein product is CSARGQAHQETQYF.

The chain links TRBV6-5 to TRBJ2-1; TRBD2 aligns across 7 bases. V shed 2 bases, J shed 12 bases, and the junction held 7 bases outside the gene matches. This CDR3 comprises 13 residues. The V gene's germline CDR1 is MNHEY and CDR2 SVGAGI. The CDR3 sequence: CASSYERGSGQFF. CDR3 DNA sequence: TGTGCCAGCAGTTACGAGCGGGGTTCTGGGCAGTTCTTC.

In DNA form, the CDR3 reads TGTGCCAGCAGTCCACGACCCCCTTATGGCTACACCTTC. Translated: CASSPRPPYGYTF. The chain carries TRBV6-5 and TRBJ1-2; unclear D gene. The CDR3 length is 13 residues. Trimming stripped 5 bases from V and 5 bases from J, with 12 bases between. Germline V gene sequence: CDR1 MNHEY, CDR2 SVGAGI.

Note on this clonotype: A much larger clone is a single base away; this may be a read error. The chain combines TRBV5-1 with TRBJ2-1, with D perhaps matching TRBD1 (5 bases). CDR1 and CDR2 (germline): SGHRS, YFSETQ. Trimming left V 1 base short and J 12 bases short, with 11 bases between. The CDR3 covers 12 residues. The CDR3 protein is CASSLLRAGQFF. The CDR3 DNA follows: TGCGCCAGCAGCTTGCTCAGGGCTGGGCAGTTCTTC.

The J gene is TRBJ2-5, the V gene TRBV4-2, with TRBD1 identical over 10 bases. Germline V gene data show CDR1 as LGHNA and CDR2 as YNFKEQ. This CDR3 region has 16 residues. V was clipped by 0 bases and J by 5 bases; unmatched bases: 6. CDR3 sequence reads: CASSQDLGTGAETQYF. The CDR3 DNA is TGTGCCAGCAGCCAAGATCTAGGGACAGGGGCTGAGACCCAGTACTTC.

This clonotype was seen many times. CDR3 residues: CSARVGYEQYF. DNA of the CDR3: TGCAGTGCTAGAGTAGGCTACGAGCAGTACTTC. The rearrangement uses TRBV20-1 and TRBJ2-7; D is undetermined. Germline V gene lookup returns CDR1 DFQATT and CDR2 SNEGSKA (reference sequence). This CDR3 is 11 amino acids long. V lost 1 base, J lost 3 bases, and 4 bases lay in between.

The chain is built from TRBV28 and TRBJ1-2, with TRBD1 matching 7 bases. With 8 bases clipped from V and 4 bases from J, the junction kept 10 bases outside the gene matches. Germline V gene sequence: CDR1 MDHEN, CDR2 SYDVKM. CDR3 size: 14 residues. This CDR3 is CASRTQGRVYGYTF. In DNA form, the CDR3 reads TGTGCCAGCCGTACACAGGGGAGAGTCTATGGCTACACCTTC.

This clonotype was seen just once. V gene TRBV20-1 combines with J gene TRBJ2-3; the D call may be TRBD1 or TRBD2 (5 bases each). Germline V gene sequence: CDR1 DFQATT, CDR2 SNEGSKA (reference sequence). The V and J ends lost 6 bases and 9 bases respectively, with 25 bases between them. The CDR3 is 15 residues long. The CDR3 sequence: CSALGASHPPGTQYF. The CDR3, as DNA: TGCAGTGCCCTAGGGGCGTCTCACCCCCCGGGGACGCAGTATTTT.

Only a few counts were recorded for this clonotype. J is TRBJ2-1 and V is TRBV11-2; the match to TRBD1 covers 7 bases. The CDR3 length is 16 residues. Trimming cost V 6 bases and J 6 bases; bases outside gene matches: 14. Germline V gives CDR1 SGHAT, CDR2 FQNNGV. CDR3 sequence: CASRRWGTAKLNEQFF. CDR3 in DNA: TGTGCCAGCAGGCGTTGGGGGACAGCCAAGCTCAATGAGCAGTTCTTC.

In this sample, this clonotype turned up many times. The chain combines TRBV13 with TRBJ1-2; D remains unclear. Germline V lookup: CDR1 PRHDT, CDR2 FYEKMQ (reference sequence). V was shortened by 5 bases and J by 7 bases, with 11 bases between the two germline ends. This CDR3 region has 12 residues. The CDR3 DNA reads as TGTGCCAGCAGCGGACCCGGGTCTGGCTACACCTTC. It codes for CASSGPGSGYTF. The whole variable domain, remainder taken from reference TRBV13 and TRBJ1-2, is AAGVIQSPRHLIKEKRETATLKCYPIPRHDTVYWYQQGPGQDPQFLISFYEKMQSDKGSIPDRFSAQQFSDYHSELNMSSLELGDSALYFCASSGPGSGYTFGSGTRLTVV.

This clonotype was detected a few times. The CDR3 DNA reads TGTGCCAGCAGGGCCGGCCTACAAGAAGAGTACTTC. This encodes CASRAGLQEEYF. The chain joins TRBV28 to TRBJ2-7; D ambiguous. V was clipped by 6 bases and J by 11 bases, with 17 bases between them. This CDR3 has 12 amino acids. Germline V gene sequence: CDR1 MDHEN, CDR2 SYDVKM.

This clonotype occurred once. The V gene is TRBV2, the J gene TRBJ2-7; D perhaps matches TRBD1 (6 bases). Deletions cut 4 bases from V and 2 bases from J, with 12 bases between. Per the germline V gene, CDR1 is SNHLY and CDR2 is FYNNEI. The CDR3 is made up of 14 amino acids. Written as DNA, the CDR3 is TGTGCCAGCAGTGGTCAGGGGCGACCCTACGAGCAGTACTTC. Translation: CASSGQGRPYEQYF.

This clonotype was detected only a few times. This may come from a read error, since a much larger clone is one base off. CDR3 sequence reads: CAGSLARAGYTF. The CDR3 bases are TGTGCCGGCAGCTTAGCGCGGGCGGGCTACACCTTC. The V call is TRBV7-2, the J call TRBJ1-2; unclear D gene. Germline lookup yields CDR1 SGHTA and CDR2 FQGNSA. The CDR3 consists of 12 residues.

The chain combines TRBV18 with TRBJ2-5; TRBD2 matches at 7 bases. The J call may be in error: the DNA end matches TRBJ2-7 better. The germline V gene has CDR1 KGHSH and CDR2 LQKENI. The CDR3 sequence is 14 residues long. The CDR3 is CASSPRRGYGEQYF. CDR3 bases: TGTGCCAGCTCACCACGGCGGGGGTACGGCGAGCAGTACTTC.

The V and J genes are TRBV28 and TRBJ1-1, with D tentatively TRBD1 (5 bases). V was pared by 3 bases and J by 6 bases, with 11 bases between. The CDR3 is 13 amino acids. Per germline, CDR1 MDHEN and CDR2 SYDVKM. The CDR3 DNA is TGTGCCAGCAGTTTGGCCAGGGCTCCTGAAGCTTTCTTT. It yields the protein CASSLARAPEAFF.

The CDR3 is CASSQGRGAADTQYF. CDR3 nucleotide sequence: TGTGCCAGCAGCCAAGGACGGGGGGCCGCAGATACGCAGTATTTT. The chain recombines TRBV3-1 with TRBJ2-3; the D gene is possibly TRBD2 (7 bases). The CDR3 is 15 residues long. Per germline, CDR1 LGHDT and CDR2 YNNKEL (reference sequence). V lost 1 base, J lost 4 bases, and 12 bases lay in between.

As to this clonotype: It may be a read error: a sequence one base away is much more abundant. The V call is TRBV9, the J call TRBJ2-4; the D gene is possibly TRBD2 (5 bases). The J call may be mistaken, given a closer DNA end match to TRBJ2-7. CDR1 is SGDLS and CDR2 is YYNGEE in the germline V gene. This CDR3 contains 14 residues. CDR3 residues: CTSSVVPGTYEQYF. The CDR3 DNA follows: TGTACCAGCAGCGTAGTCCCGGGGACCTACGAGCAGTACTTC.

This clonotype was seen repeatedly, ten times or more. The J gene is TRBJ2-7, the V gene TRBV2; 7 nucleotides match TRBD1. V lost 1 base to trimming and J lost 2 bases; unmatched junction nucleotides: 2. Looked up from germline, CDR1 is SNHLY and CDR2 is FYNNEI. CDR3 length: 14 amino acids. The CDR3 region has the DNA TGTGCCAGCAGTGAAGGGGACAGAACCTACGAGCAGTACTTC. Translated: CASSEGDRTYEQYF. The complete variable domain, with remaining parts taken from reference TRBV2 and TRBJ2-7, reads EPEVTQTPSHQVTQMGQEVILRCVPISNHLYFYWYRQILGQKVEFLVSFYNNEISEKSEIFDDQFSVERPDGSNFTLKIRSTKLEDSAMYFCASSEGDRTYEQYFGPGTRLTVT.

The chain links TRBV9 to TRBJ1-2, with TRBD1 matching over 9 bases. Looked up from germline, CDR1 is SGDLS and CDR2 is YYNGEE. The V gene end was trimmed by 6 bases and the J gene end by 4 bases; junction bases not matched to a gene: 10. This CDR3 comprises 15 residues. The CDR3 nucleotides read TGTGCCAGCAACGCCTCACAGGGGGCGAGCTATGGCTACACCTTC. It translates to CASNASQGASYGYTF. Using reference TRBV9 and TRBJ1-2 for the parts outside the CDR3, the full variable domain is DSGVTQTPKHLITATGQRVTLRCSPRSGDLSVYWYQQSLDQGLQFLIQYYNGEERAKGNILERFSAQQFPDLHSELNLSSLELGDSALYFCASNASQGASYGYTFGSGTRLTVV.

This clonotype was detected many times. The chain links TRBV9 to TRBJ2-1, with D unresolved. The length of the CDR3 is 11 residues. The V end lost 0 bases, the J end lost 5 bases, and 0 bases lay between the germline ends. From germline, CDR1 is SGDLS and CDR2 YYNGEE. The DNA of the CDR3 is TGTGCCAGCAGCGTAGACAATGAGCAGTTCTTC. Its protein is CASSVDNEQFF.

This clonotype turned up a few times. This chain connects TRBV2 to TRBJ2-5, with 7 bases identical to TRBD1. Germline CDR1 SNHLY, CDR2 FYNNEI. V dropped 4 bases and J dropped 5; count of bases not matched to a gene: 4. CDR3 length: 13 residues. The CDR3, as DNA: TGTGCCAGCAGTGGACAGGGCTCCGAGACCCAGTACTTC. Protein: CASSGQGSETQYF.

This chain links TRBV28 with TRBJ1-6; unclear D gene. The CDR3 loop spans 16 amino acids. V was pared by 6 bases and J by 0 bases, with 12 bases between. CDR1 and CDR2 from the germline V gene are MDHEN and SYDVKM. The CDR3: CASSPQSSSYNSPLHF. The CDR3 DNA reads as TGTGCCAGCAGCCCGCAATCCAGCTCCTATAATTCACCCCTCCACTTT.

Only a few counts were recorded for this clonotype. The CDR3 DNA follows: TGTGCCAGCAGCCGGGTACCAGGGAGGGGCTATGGCTACACCTTC. Protein sequence: CASSRVPGRGYGYTF. This sequence joins TRBV7-3 and TRBJ1-2, with D perhaps TRBD1 (5 bases). The ends were cut back, 5 bases at V and 4 bases at J, with 17 bases in the middle. CDR3 length: 15 residues. In germline, CDR1 is SGHTA, CDR2 FQGTGA.

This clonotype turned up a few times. The CDR3 coding sequence is TGTGCCAGCAGCTTAAGACAGTCAAATCCCGGCTACACCTTC. Protein sequence: CASSLRQSNPGYTF. The chain has TRBV12-3 or TRBV12-4 and TRBJ1-2; TRBD1 might be the D (5 bases). CDR3 length: 14 residues. Deletions cut 6 bases from V and 8 bases from J, with 19 bases between.

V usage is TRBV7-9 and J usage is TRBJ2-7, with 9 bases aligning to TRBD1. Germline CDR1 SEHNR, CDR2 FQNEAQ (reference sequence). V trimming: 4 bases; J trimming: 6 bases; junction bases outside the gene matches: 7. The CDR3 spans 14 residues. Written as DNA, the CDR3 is TGTGCCAGCAGCTCCGGGACAGGGTTCCGCGAGCAGTACTTC. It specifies CASSSGTGFREQYF.

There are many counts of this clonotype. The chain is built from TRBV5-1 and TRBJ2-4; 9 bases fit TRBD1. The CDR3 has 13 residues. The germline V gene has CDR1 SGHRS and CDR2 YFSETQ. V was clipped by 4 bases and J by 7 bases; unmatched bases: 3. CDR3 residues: CASSQDRGNIQYF. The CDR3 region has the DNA TGCGCCAGCAGCCAGGACAGGGGCAACATTCAGTACTTC.